This T cell receptor beta chain was observed in a study of response to subunit inactivated influenza vaccine. Germline loops: CDR1 LGHNA, CDR2 YNFKEQ. V lost 0 bases, J lost 7 bases, and 5 bases stayed unmatched. CDR3 size: 15 residues. This clonotype was picked up many times. TCRdb analysed the RT-PCR reads with MiXCR anew, one entry per CDR3 protein. The sample carries 500,000 to 550,000 distinct CDR3 sequences, less than 7.5% recorded once. This TCR was recovered from a man between 50 and 69 years old who received an inactivated influenza vaccine. This rearrangement joins TRBV4-2 to TRBJ1-1; 10 nucleotides agree with TRBD1. The specimen was PBMCs from blood, collected less than 25 months after vaccination. The CDR3 DNA is TGTGCCAGCAGCCAAGATTCAGGGACAGGGGTTGAAGCTTTCTTT. Amino acids: CASSQDSGTGVEAFF.